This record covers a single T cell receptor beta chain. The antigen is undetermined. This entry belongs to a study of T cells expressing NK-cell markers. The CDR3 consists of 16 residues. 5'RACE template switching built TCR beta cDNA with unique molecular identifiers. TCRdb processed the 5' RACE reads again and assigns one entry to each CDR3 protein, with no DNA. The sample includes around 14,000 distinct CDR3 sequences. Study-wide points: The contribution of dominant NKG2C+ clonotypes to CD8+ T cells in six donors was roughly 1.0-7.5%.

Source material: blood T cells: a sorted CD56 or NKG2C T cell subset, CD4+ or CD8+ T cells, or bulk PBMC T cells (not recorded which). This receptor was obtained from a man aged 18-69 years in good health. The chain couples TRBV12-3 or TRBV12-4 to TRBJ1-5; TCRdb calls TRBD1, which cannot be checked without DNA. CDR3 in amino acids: CASSTEYLTGGQPQHF.